Listed here are 29 T cell receptor beta chains from one sample, sequenced in a study of T cells in localized non-small cell lung cancer. Here immunoSEQ multiplex PCR was the method, and the copy in TCRdb shows in-frame clones only, minus some. The table lists under 65,000 clones, around four fifths of them singletons. Sample: peripheral blood, taken before any cancer treatment. Every receptor here comes from a female donor of 60 years or more with stage II squamous cell lung carcinoma.

The chain links TRBV9 to TRBJ2-7; 9 bases line up with TRBD2. The germline V gene encodes CDR1 SGDLS and CDR2 YYNGEE. V lost 2 bases, J lost 6 bases, and 6 bases stayed unmatched. The CDR3 is 14 amino acids. The CDR3 reads CASSVTGLATEQYF. The CDR3 nucleotides read TGTGCCAGCAGCGTCACGGGACTAGCCACCGAGCAGTACTTC.

The chain uses TRBV11-2 and TRBJ2-1; D ambiguous. The CDR3 covers 12 residues. CDR1 and CDR2 from the germline V gene are SGHAT and FQNNGV. Trimming cost V 8 bases and J 3 bases, with 8 bases left between them. CDR3 region: CASSPNYNEQFF. As DNA, the CDR3 is TGTGCCAGCTCGCCGAACTACAATGAGCAGTTCTTC.

This chain links TRBV19 with TRBJ1-5; no firm D call. The CDR3 runs to 15 residues. CDR1 LNHDA and CDR2 SQIVND come from the germline V gene (reference sequence). With 3 bases removed from V and 0 bases from J, the gap between germline ends came to 9 bases. The CDR3 region is CASSMGGDSNQPQHF. DNA for the CDR3: TGTGCCAGTAGTATGGGCGGTGATAGCAATCAGCCCCAGCATTTT.

The V and J genes are TRBV29-1 and TRBJ2-5, with D perhaps matching TRBD2 (6 bases). Germline-derived CDR1 and CDR2 are SQVTM and ANQGSEA. The CDR3 length is 12 residues. Trimming took 3 bases from V and 6 from J, leaving 11 bases between them. CDR3 nucleotide sequence: TGCAGCGTTGAGGAGGGGCGGAAGACCCAGTACTTC. It is translated as CSVEEGRKTQYF.

The chain joins TRBV7-2 to TRBJ1-3; possible D gene TRBD1, 5 bases. The CDR3 is made up of 14 amino acids. V shed 4 bases and J shed 3 bases, with 10 bases lying between them. CDR1 is SGHTA, CDR2 FQGNSA, per germline. This CDR3 is CASSSPGRGNTIYF. In DNA form, the CDR3 reads TGTGCCAGCAGCTCACCGGGACGTGGAAACACCATATATTTT.

This chain uses TRBV18 with TRBJ2-1; 9 nucleotides line up with TRBD2. V lost 5 bases, J lost 5 bases, and 7 bases stayed unmatched. The V gene's germline CDR1 is KGHSH and CDR2 LQKENI. The CDR3 runs to 15 residues. This CDR3 is CASSGTSGRNNEQFF. DNA for the CDR3: TGTGCCAGCTCAGGCACTAGCGGGCGAAACAATGAGCAGTTCTTC.

The rearrangement uses TRBV19 and TRBJ1-3; TRBD1 aligns across 8 bases. The CDR3 totals 13 residues. V lost 5 bases and J lost 7; bases outside the gene matches: 4. Germline V gene sequence: CDR1 LNHDA, CDR2 SQIVND (reference sequence). The CDR3 DNA follows: TGTGCCAGTAGTGTTCGACAGGGGAACACCATATATTTT. As protein: CASSVRQGNTIYF.

This rearrangement joins TRBV19 to TRBJ2-3; TRBD1 matches at 11 bases. The CDR3 is 14 amino acids. Germline V gives CDR1 LNHDA, CDR2 SQIVND (reference sequence). J gave up 2 bases and V 6 bases, and 1 base lay outside the gene matches. The CDR3 region is CASRDRGPTDTQYF. The CDR3 coding sequence is TGTGCCAGTAGGGACAGGGGGCCCACAGATACGCAGTATTTT. Filled out from reference TRBV19 and TRBJ2-3, the complete variable domain reads DGGITQSPKYLFRKEGQNVTLSCEQNLNHDAMYWYRQDPGQGLRLIYYSQIVNDFQKGDIAEGYSVSREKKESFPLTVTSAQKNPTAFYLCASRDRGPTDTQYFGPGTRLTVL.

This clone showed up just once. The gene calls are TRBV5-8 and TRBJ1-1, with 9 bases lining up with TRBD1. The germline V gene has CDR1 SGHTS and CDR2 YDEGEE. The CDR3 has 15 residues. V lost 4 bases and J lost 3; bases outside the gene matches: 7. The CDR3 protein is CASSIGDREDTEAFF. CDR3 sequence (DNA): TGTGCCAGCAGCATAGGGGACAGGGAGGACACTGAAGCTTTCTTT.

The chain carries TRBV2 and TRBJ1-2; D call uncertain. V gave up 4 bases and J gave up 2 bases, with 11 bases separating them. Per germline, CDR1 SNHLY and CDR2 FYNNEI. This CDR3 region has 14 residues. CDR3 loop: CASSAAVLNYGYTF. The CDR3 bases are TGTGCCAGCAGTGCGGCAGTCCTAAACTATGGCTACACCTTC.

The chain links TRBV5-1 to TRBJ2-1, with TRBD2 as a possible D gene (5 bases). Germline lookup yields CDR1 SGHRS and CDR2 YFSETQ. This CDR3 has 14 residues. Trimming left V 0 bases short and J 6 bases short, with 10 bases between. CDR3 loop: CASSLVPGLNEQFF. The CDR3 DNA reads as TGCGCCAGCAGCTTGGTCCCAGGACTCAATGAGCAGTTCTTC.

This clone was picked up a small number of times. The rearrangement uses TRBV10-1 and TRBJ2-7, with a possible D match to TRBD1 (5 bases). This CDR3 has 11 residues. From germline, CDR1 is WNHNN and CDR2 SYGVQD (reference sequence). Trimming took 3 bases from V and 12 from J, leaving 12 bases between them. This CDR3 is CASSELGRWYF. CDR3 DNA: TGCGCCAGCAGTGAACTGGGGCGATGGTACTTC.

CDR3 in amino acids: CASSGTYRSEAFF. CDR3 in DNA: TGTGCCAGCAGTGGGACCTATCGGTCCGAAGCTTTCTTT. This rearrangement joins TRBV27 to TRBJ1-1, with D perhaps matching TRBD1 (5 bases). Germline V lookup: CDR1 MNHEY, CDR2 SMNVEV (reference sequence). The CDR3 is 13 residues long. V lost 5 bases to trimming and J lost 8 bases, with 15 bases between them.

This clone occurred once. This chain uses TRBV15 with TRBJ1-2; D gene uncertain. The V end was cut by 1 base, the J end by 0 bases, with 9 bases between. Germline CDR1 LNHNV, CDR2 YYDKDF (reference sequence). CDR3 length: 15 residues. The CDR3 loop is CATSRGAGSNYGYTF. The CDR3 DNA is TGTGCCACCAGCAGAGGGGCGGGATCTAACTATGGCTACACCTTC.

This chain links TRBV29-1 with TRBJ2-3; D is possibly TRBD1 (5 bases). The CDR3 is 14 amino acids. The germline V gene encodes CDR1 SQVTM and CDR2 ANQGSEA. V lost 4 bases and J lost 5, with 16 bases in between. The CDR3: CSVGETPQGDTQYF. The CDR3 region has the DNA TGCAGCGTTGGTGAGACACCGCAGGGAGATACGCAGTATTTT.

Points on this clone: This same CDR3 is encoded by further DNA sequences in the sample. This rearrangement joins TRBV2 to TRBJ2-5; D not resolved. Trimming cost V 3 bases and J 4 bases, with 3 bases left between them. Germline values: CDR1 SNHLY, CDR2 FYNNEI. This CDR3 has 11 amino acids. The CDR3 loop reads CASSDRETQYF. Here the CDR3 DNA reads TGTGCCAGCAGTGATCGAGAGACCCAGTACTTC.

V and J are TRBV5-6 and TRBJ1-2; TRBD1 agrees at 8 bases. The CDR3 contains 14 residues. V lost 2 bases and J lost 7; bases outside the gene matches: 7. The germline V gene has CDR1 SGHDT and CDR2 YYEEEE. CDR3 loop: CASSFDRGGGGYTF. CDR3 nucleotide sequence: TGTGCCAGCAGCTTCGACAGGGGAGGAGGTGGCTACACCTTC. Full variable domain (remainder filled in from reference TRBV5-6 and TRBJ1-2): DAGVTQSPTHLIKTRGQQVTLRCSPKSGHDTVSWYQQALGQGPQFIFQYYEEEERQRGNFPDRFSGHQFPNYSSELNVNALLLGDSALYLCASSFDRGGGGYTFGSGTRLTVV.

The rearrangement joins TRBV7-9 to TRBJ1-5; D is uncertain. The length of the CDR3 is 13 residues. V was trimmed by 5 bases and J by 4 bases, leaving 9 bases between them. CDR1 and CDR2 (germline): SEHNR, FQNEAQ (reference sequence). CDR3 sequence reads: CASSAAANQPQHF. The CDR3 bases are TGTGCCAGCAGCGCTGCAGCGAATCAGCCCCAGCATTTT.

The chain combines TRBV4-3 with TRBJ2-3; D possibly corresponds to TRBD1 (6 bases). CDR1 and CDR2 (germline): LGHNA, YSLEER. Trimming took 0 bases from V and 4 from J, leaving 14 bases between them. This CDR3 comprises 16 residues. This chain's CDR3 is CASSQDGGLEADTQYF. In DNA, the CDR3 is TGCGCCAGCAGCCAAGATGGGGGCCTAGAGGCAGATACGCAGTATTTT.

The chain is built from TRBV29-1 and TRBJ1-2; D unclear. Trimming left V 4 bases short and J 3 bases short, with 6 bases between. This CDR3 comprises 11 residues. Per germline, CDR1 SQVTM and CDR2 ANQGSEA. The CDR3 reads CSVGGYYGYTF. Here the CDR3 DNA reads TGCAGCGTTGGGGGTTACTATGGCTACACCTTC.

Of note for this clone: The junction does not match germline at one end; this may be a read error. V gene TRBV7-2 combines with J gene TRBJ1-1, with no clear D. This CDR3 contains 14 residues. Germline assignment: CDR1 SGHTA and CDR2 FQGNSA. The CDR3 DNA is TGTGCCAGCAGTTTAGACCCCTCGAACACTGAAGCTTTCTTT. The encoded protein is CASSLDPSNTEAFF.

The rearrangement links TRBV27 to TRBJ1-4; no clear D gene. This CDR3 is built from 14 residues. Germline V gene lookup returns CDR1 MNHEY and CDR2 SMNVEV (reference sequence). The V end was cut by 8 bases, the J end by 6 bases, with 16 bases between. The CDR3, as DNA: TGTGCCAGCGGAAAATTTCGGAGGGATGAAAAACTGTTTTTT. This codes for CASGKFRRDEKLFF.

This clone came up a few times. The chain uses TRBV27 and TRBJ2-3; the D gene is possibly TRBD2 (6 bases). The germline V gene encodes CDR1 MNHEY and CDR2 SMNVEV (reference sequence). This CDR3 contains 16 residues. V was trimmed by 8 bases and J by 2 bases, leaving 20 bases between them. Here the CDR3 reads CASALFAGRITDTQYF. The CDR3 coding sequence is TGTGCCAGCGCCCTCTTCGCAGGGAGGATCACAGATACGCAGTATTTT.

The V gene is TRBV14, the J gene TRBJ2-5, with no clear D. This CDR3 region has 13 residues. Germline CDR1 SGHDN, CDR2 FVKESK. V lost 2 bases, J lost 5 bases, and 9 bases lay in between. Here the CDR3 DNA reads TGTGCCAGCAGCCAATCCTGGGCGGAGACCCAGTACTTC. Its protein is CASSQSWAETQYF. Drawing the rest from reference TRBV14 and TRBJ2-5, the complete variable domain is EAGVTQFPSHSVIEKGQTVTLRCDPISGHDNLYWYRRVMGKEIKFLLHFVKESKQDESGMPNNRFLAERTGGTYSTLKVQPAELEDSGVYFCASSQSWAETQYFGPGTRLLVL.

The V gene is TRBV10-3, the J gene TRBJ2-7, with TRBD1 as a possible D gene (6 bases). This CDR3 is 12 amino acids long. Germline V gene lookup returns CDR1 ENHRY and CDR2 SYGVKD. Trimming took off 4 bases at V and 2 bases at J, with 6 bases between the two ends. The CDR3 DNA sequence: TGTGCCATCAGTGGGACAGCCTACGAGCAGTACTTC. Its translation is CAISGTAYEQYF.

This rearrangement joins TRBV9 to TRBJ2-7; 7 bases agree with TRBD1. The CDR3 spans 17 residues. Germline trimming cut 4 bases from V and 1 base from J; bases unmatched to any gene: 14. Germline CDR1 SGDLS, CDR2 YYNGEE. CDR3 nucleotides: TGTGCCAGCAGCTCCCGCCTAGGGACAGTCAAATCCTACGAGCAGTACTTC. Protein: CASSSRLGTVKSYEQYF.

A word on this clone: Other nucleotide sequences in the sample specify the same CDR3. The V and J genes are TRBV18 and TRBJ1-2; 9 bases line up with TRBD1. Germline V gives CDR1 KGHSH, CDR2 LQKENI. V shed 3 bases and J 4 bases; nucleotides not matched to a gene: 0. The CDR3 extends over 13 amino acids. The CDR3 coding sequence is TGTGCCAGCTCACCGGACAGGGGCTATGGCTACACCTTC. Translation: CASSPDRGYGYTF.

V usage is TRBV7-2 and J usage is TRBJ2-5; TRBD1 might be the D (6 bases). Germline CDR1 and CDR2: SGHTA and FQGNSA. Trimming removed 3 bases from V and 1 base from J, with 9 bases in between. The CDR3 totals 14 residues. CDR3 loop: CASSFADSQETQYF. The CDR3, as DNA: TGTGCCAGCAGCTTCGCGGACAGCCAAGAGACCCAGTACTTC.

This clone was observed a few times. The CDR3, as DNA: TGCGCCAGCAGCGCCAGGGATACGCAGTATTTT. It translates to CASSARDTQYF. The chain combines TRBV5-1 with TRBJ2-3; D call uncertain. Looked up from germline, CDR1 is SGHRS and CDR2 is YFSETQ. The CDR3 is made up of 11 amino acids. The V gene lost 4 bases and the J gene lost 6 bases, with 6 bases spanning the gap.